This TCR beta chain appears in the sequencing data of a study of blood T cell repertoires in COVID-19. Study as a whole: Spain, Italy and the United States supplied samples that represented acute and convalescent COVID-19.

In the original workflow: Scientists estimated how many nucleated cells there were by amplifying reference gene primers. Only in-frame clones appear in the TCRdb table, and some are missing; sequencing was by immunoSEQ multiplex PCR. V and J calls and clone size follow that table, whereas D and trimming were derived from the DNA. The sample lists approximately 310,000 clones; approximately 83% were seen once. Germline values: CDR1 SGHKS, CDR2 YYEKEE (reference sequence). J lost 10 bases, V lost 3 bases, and 7 bases had no gene match. The CDR3 extends over 13 amino acids. The rearrangement links TRBV5-5 to TRBJ1-1; TRBD1 matches at 9 bases. The sequencing sample was made of PBMCs or T cells enriched from blood (not recorded which). The clonotype originates from a man aged 30-40 years who had recovered from COVID-19. The CDR3 here is CASSWNRGLVAFF. The CDR3 DNA sequence: TGTGCCAGCAGCTGGAACAGGGGGCTTGTAGCTTTCTTT.